This TCR beta chain is drawn from a study of T cells after posttransplantation cyclophosphamide. This clone was detected ten times or more. Its antigen is as yet unknown. Study-level findings and limits: Tissue-infiltrating T cells from skin or gut overlapped little with blood T cells.

The V gene's germline CDR1 is SQVTM and CDR2 ANQGSEA. Trimming pared 0 bases from V and 7 bases from J, leaving 7 bases between. The CDR3 is 12 residues long. Here immunoSEQ multiplex PCR was the method, and the copy in TCRdb shows in-frame clones only, minus some. This sample comprises under 15,000 clones, none seen once only. Treatment was busulfan-fludarabine conditioning, a marrow graft, and cyclophosphamide on days +3 and +4. The specimen was PBMCs, collected after allogeneic stem cell transplant with posttransplant cyclophosphamide. The gene calls are TRBV29-1 and TRBJ2-1, with a tentative D call TRBD1 (5 bases). The sequence was obtained from a female patient in her thirties or forties who received an allogeneic stem cell transplant from a related donor, was CMV-positive, and had acute GVHD only. Some T cells may be the graft donor's. The CDR3 spells CSVEEAGNEQFF. In nucleotides, the CDR3 is TGCAGCGTTGAAGAAGCAGGGAATGAGCAGTTCTTC.